This entry features one T cell receptor (beta chain) sequence. The CDR3 sequence is 16 residues long. The V gene's germline CDR1 is SGHTA and CDR2 FQGNSA. V lost 1 base to trimming and J lost 2 bases, with 12 bases between them. The data belong to a study of T cell responses to AZD1222 COVID-19 vaccine. About the study: Recipients boosted at about 4 weeks or about 12 weeks are pooled.

Method: immunoSEQ multiplex PCR; TCRdb's copy keeps in-frame clones and lacks some. This table holds around 160,000 clones, roughly 90% found once. Sequencing was performed on peripheral blood, taken on day 0 of AZD1222 vaccination. This sequence originates from an adult in good health. The V gene is TRBV7-2, the J gene TRBJ1-3; D unresolved. The CDR3 sequence is CASSLDSGKAGNTIYF. The CDR3 nucleotides are TGTGCCAGCAGCTTAGACTCCGGGAAAGCTGGAAACACCATATATTTT.